The 22 T cell receptor beta chains below come from one sample, sequenced in a study of shared clonotypes between healthy human individuals. Terminally differentiated effector memory CD45RA+ cells were excluded from the naive CD8 cells, which were CD45RO-negative and positively selected for CCR7. Generated by immunoSEQ multiplex PCR, the TCRdb table keeps only in-frame clones and is missing some. The sample yields around 1.9 million clones, approximately 92% seen once. Source material: naive CD8+ T cells from PBMCs. These receptors came from a man younger than 30 in good health. Some clones in this sample may be carry-over from other donors' samples.

Notes on this clone: This sequence may be a read error, since a much larger clone differs from it by one base. Other DNA sequences in this specimen translate into the identical CDR3. The chain links TRBV27 to TRBJ2-7, with D perhaps given as TRBD1 or TRBD2 (5 bases each). Trimming took 4 bases from V and 0 from J, leaving 7 bases between them. Germline CDR1 reads MNHEY; CDR2 reads SMNVEV (reference sequence). The CDR3 loop spans 13 amino acids. CDR3 bases: TGTGCCAGCAGTTCAGGGAGCTCCTACGAGCAGTACTTC. Protein: CASSSGSSYEQYF.

In regard to this clone: This same CDR3 is encoded by further DNA sequences in the sample. The rearrangement uses TRBV29-1 and TRBJ2-7; the D gene is possibly TRBD2 (5 bases). V was clipped by 6 bases and J by 3 bases, with 12 bases between them. Per the germline V gene, CDR1 is SQVTM and CDR2 is ANQGSEA. This CDR3 has 12 residues. CDR3 DNA: TGCAGCGTGCTAGCCGGGAACTACGAGCAGTACTTC. This codes for CSVLAGNYEQYF.

This clone has just one count. The chain has TRBV5-1 and TRBJ1-1; tentative D call: TRBD1 (5 bases). The CDR3 is made up of 16 amino acids. Germline V gene data show CDR1 as SGHRS and CDR2 as YFSETQ. V was cut by 3 bases and J by 1 base, with 16 bases left in between. CDR3 amino acids: CASSSRIGGENTEAFF. The CDR3 nucleotides are TGCGCCAGCAGCTCTCGAATTGGAGGGGAGAACACTGAAGCTTTCTTT.

J is TRBJ2-1 and V is TRBV27; 8 bases are shared with TRBD1. The V and J ends lost 2 bases and 1 base, in that order; junction bases with no gene match: 1. The CDR3 runs to 15 residues. The germline V gene has CDR1 MNHEY and CDR2 SMNVEV (reference sequence). The CDR3 DNA reads as TGTGCCAGCAGTTTACAGGGGGCGTCCTACAATGAGCAGTTCTTC. Encoded protein: CASSLQGASYNEQFF.

This CDR3 reads CASSAMDEQYF. CDR3 bases: TGTGCCAGCAGCGCGATGGACGAGCAGTACTTC. The gene calls are TRBV7-9 and TRBJ2-7; D remains ambiguous. This CDR3 is 11 amino acids long. CDR1 and CDR2 from the germline V gene are SEHNR and FQNEAQ (reference sequence). V dropped 5 bases and J dropped 5 bases, with 7 bases sitting between them.

The rearrangement links TRBV7-9 to TRBJ2-6; 9 bases map to TRBD1. Per germline, CDR1 SEHNR and CDR2 FQNEAQ (reference sequence). J lost 4 bases, V lost 1 base, and 11 bases had no gene match. This CDR3 comprises 19 residues. In DNA, the CDR3 is TGTGCCAGCAGCTTAGACCGGGACAGGGCAATTCTGGGGGCCAACGTCCTGACTTTC. It encodes CASSLDRDRAILGANVLTF.

The chain links TRBV7-2 to TRBJ2-7; D possibly corresponds to TRBD2 (6 bases). Deletions cut 4 bases from V and 3 bases from J, with 10 bases between. CDR1 and CDR2 from the germline V gene are SGHTA and FQGNSA. The CDR3 spans 13 residues. The DNA of the CDR3 is TGTGCCAGCAGCTGGGGGGACTTCTACGAGCAGTACTTC. It translates to CASSWGDFYEQYF.

Details on this clone: The identical CDR3 is also encoded by other nucleotide sequences in the sample. The V gene is TRBV27, the J gene TRBJ1-1; D may be TRBD1 (5 bases). The CDR3 runs to 14 residues. V was clipped by 3 bases and J by 2 bases, with 10 bases between them. In germline, CDR1 is MNHEY, CDR2 SMNVEV (reference sequence). CDR3 bases: TGTGCCAGCAGTTTCGTCCAGGGAAACACTGAAGCTTTCTTT. Protein: CASSFVQGNTEAFF.

CDR3 amino acids: CASSSGILTPGWRIYGYTF. In DNA form, the CDR3 reads TGTGCCAGCAGCTCAGGAATCCTTACGCCAGGGTGGAGGATCTATGGCTACACCTTC. The V gene is TRBV7-9, the J gene TRBJ1-2, with D tentatively TRBD1 (5 bases). Per germline, CDR1 SEHNR and CDR2 FQNEAQ (reference sequence). V gave up 4 bases and J gave up 4 bases, with 28 bases separating them. The CDR3 runs to 19 residues.

The chain recombines TRBV13 with TRBJ1-2, with D unclear. The CDR3 is made up of 13 amino acids. Trimming removed 1 base from V and 8 bases from J, with 11 bases in between. Looked up from germline, CDR1 is PRHDT and CDR2 is FYEKMQ (reference sequence). The CDR3 region has the DNA TGTGCCAGCAGCTTAGTGGGAAACGTCGGCTACACCTTC. As protein: CASSLVGNVGYTF. Full variable domain (rest looked up from reference TRBV13 and TRBJ1-2): AAGVIQSPRHLIKEKRETATLKCYPIPRHDTVYWYQQGPGQDPQFLISFYEKMQSDKGSIPDRFSAQQFSDYHSELNMSSLELGDSALYFCASSLVGNVGYTFGSGTRLTVV.

CDR3 region: CASSYSSAWGYGYTF. CDR3 DNA sequence: TGTGCCAGCAGTTACTCGTCCGCCTGGGGCTATGGCTACACCTTC. V usage is TRBV6-5 and J usage is TRBJ1-2; D gene uncertain. Trimming left V 0 bases short and J 4 bases short, with 12 bases between. CDR1 and CDR2 (germline): MNHEY, SVGAGI. The CDR3 has 15 amino acids.

The chain couples TRBV6-1 to TRBJ2-1; D assignment may be TRBD1 or TRBD2 (6 bases each). V was pared by 9 bases and J by 5 bases, with 14 bases between. Germline assignment: CDR1 MNHNS and CDR2 SASEGT. The CDR3 sequence is 13 residues long. CDR3 nucleotides: TGTGCCAGTCCGGGGGCGGGAAACAATGAGCAGTTCTTC. Its translation: CASPGAGNNEQFF.

The V and J genes are TRBV5-8 and TRBJ1-2; D not certain. V was cut by 3 bases and J by 8 bases, with 11 bases left in between. The V gene's germline CDR1 is SGHTS and CDR2 YDEGEE. CDR3 length: 12 residues. CDR3 DNA sequence: TGTGCCAGCAGCTGGTCGAGGGAGGGCTACACCTTC. This translates into CASSWSREGYTF. Drawing the rest from reference TRBV5-8 and TRBJ1-2, the complete variable domain is EAGVTQSPTHLIKTRGQQATLRCSPISGHTSVYWYQQALGLGLQFLLWYDEGEERNRGNFPPRFSGRQFPNYSSELNVNALELEDSALYLCASSWSREGYTFGSGTRLTVV.

The V and J genes are TRBV5-4 and TRBJ2-2, with TRBD2 matching over 8 bases. Germline V gene data show CDR1 as SGHNT and CDR2 as YYREEE (reference sequence). There are 16 residues in the CDR3. The V and J ends lost 4 bases and 4 bases, in that order; junction bases with no gene match: 9. CDR3 sequence (DNA): TGTGCCAGCAGCCTGAAGCGGGAGAGGCGCACCGGGGAGCTGTTTTTT. Translated, it gives CASSLKRERRTGELFF. Full variable domain (remainder filled in from reference TRBV5-4 and TRBJ2-2): ETGVTQSPTHLIKTRGQQVTLRCSSQSGHNTVSWYQQALGQGPQFIFQYYREEENGRGNFPPRFSGLQFPNYSSELNVNALELDDSALYLCASSLKRERRTGELFFGEGSRLTVL.

The genes are TRBV11-2 and TRBJ2-7, with D perhaps being TRBD1 or TRBD2 (5 bases each). V lost 5 bases and J 11 bases, leaving 16 bases between the germline ends. Germline loops: CDR1 SGHAT, CDR2 FQNNGV. The CDR3 is made up of 12 amino acids. CDR3: CASSITTDYEYF. The DNA for the CDR3 is TGTGCCAGCAGCATAACGACAGACTATGAGTACTTC. Based on the CDR3 plus reference TRBV11-2 and TRBJ2-7, the full variable domain is EAGVAQSPRYKIIEKRQSVAFWCNPISGHATLYWYQQILGQGPKLLIQFQNNGVVDDSQLPKDRFSAERLKGVDSTLKIQPAKLEDSAVYLCASSITTDYEYFGPGTRLTVT.

J is TRBJ2-4 and V is TRBV7-9, with D tentatively TRBD2 (5 bases). This CDR3 contains 15 residues. Germline CDR1 reads SEHNR; CDR2 reads FQNEAQ (reference sequence). V was clipped by 4 bases and J by 0 bases, with 10 bases between them. Written as DNA, the CDR3 is TGTGCCAGCAGCTCCGAGGGAGTAGCCAAAAACATTCAGTACTTC. Its translation is CASSSEGVAKNIQYF. Full variable domain (missing parts from reference TRBV7-9 and TRBJ2-4): DTGVSQNPRHKITKRGQNVTFRCDPISEHNRLYWYRQTLGQGPEFLTYFQNEAQLEKSRLLSDRFSAERPKGSFSTLEIQRTEQGDSAMYLCASSSEGVAKNIQYFGAGTRLSVL.

A single count supports this clone. The rearrangement uses TRBV6-5 and TRBJ1-1; no firm D call. The CDR3 is 14 amino acids. The V gene lost 2 bases and the J gene lost 5 bases, with 12 bases spanning the gap. Looked up from germline, CDR1 is MNHEY and CDR2 is SVGAGI. The CDR3 spells CASSYTEQRTEAFF. The CDR3 DNA reads as TGTGCCAGCAGTTACACCGAGCAAAGGACTGAAGCTTTCTTT.

The chain employs TRBV14 and TRBJ2-7; D ambiguous. The V gene's germline CDR1 is SGHDN and CDR2 FVKESK. The CDR3 consists of 13 residues. V was clipped by 3 bases and J by 2 bases, with 8 bases between them. CDR3 protein: CASSQFRAYEQYF. DNA of the CDR3: TGTGCCAGCAGCCAGTTCAGAGCCTACGAGCAGTACTTC.

The J gene is TRBJ2-3, the V gene TRBV10-3; a possible D gene is TRBD1 (6 bases). Germline loops: CDR1 ENHRY, CDR2 SYGVKD. The CDR3 extends over 15 amino acids. V gave up 2 bases and J gave up 1 base, with 10 bases separating them. This CDR3 reads CAISEGEGGTDTQYF. CDR3 nucleotide sequence: TGTGCCATCAGTGAGGGCGAGGGGGGCACAGATACGCAGTATTTT.

This chain links TRBV27 with TRBJ2-7; tentatively, D is TRBD1 or TRBD2 (5 bases each). Germline lookup yields CDR1 MNHEY and CDR2 SMNVEV (reference sequence). V was clipped by 5 bases and J by 7 bases, with 18 bases between them. The CDR3 length is 14 residues. CDR3 DNA: TGTGCCAGCAGTACCCGGGACGGGGAAACGGAGCAGTACTTC. This encodes CASSTRDGETEQYF.

The rearrangement joins TRBV19 to TRBJ2-7; TRBD1 might be the D (6 bases). The germline V gene has CDR1 LNHDA and CDR2 SQIVND (reference sequence). CDR3 length equals 15 residues. Trimming shortened V by 3 bases and J by 3 bases, and 15 bases separated the two germline ends. DNA for the CDR3: TGTGCCAGTAGTATCTCCGGGACATGGAGCTACGAGCAGTACTTC. Translating it yields CASSISGTWSYEQYF.

As regards this clone: The same CDR3 also results from other DNA sequences found in this sample. The rearrangement uses TRBV4-3 and TRBJ2-3; D uncertain. The CDR3 is 13 residues long. V dropped 0 bases and J dropped 0 bases, with 1 base sitting between them. Germline V gene lookup returns CDR1 LGHNA and CDR2 YSLEER. CDR3 in amino acids: CASSQDSTDTQYF. CDR3 nucleotide sequence: TGCGCCAGCAGCCAAGATAGCACAGATACGCAGTATTTT.